This T cell receptor beta chain came from a study of blood T cell repertoires in COVID-19 (dated by TCRdb to 2020 to 2022). Background for the entire study: Samples covering the acute and convalescent phases of COVID-19 were provided by collaborators in the United States, Italy and Spain. A freely available public database, intended as a resource for researchers studying the immune response to SARS-CoV-2, is where the repertoires were released. The prospective study material was composed of cDNA or gDNA derived from T cells, B-cell-depleted T cells, or PBMCs. Subjects who had been exposed to COVID-19, were actively infected with it, or had recovered from it provided the deeply sampled blood TCRbeta repertoires that made up the dataset. A de-identified subject ID, COVID-19 status, age in years and sex were almost always included in the sample metadata. HLA class I and class II types, where available, came from metadata supplied by the sample provider rather than from assay-based typing. The samples were drawn from two sources: the first 160 participants of the ongoing ImmuneRACE study, and fewer than 1,500 subjects contributed by 6 global collaborators.

The immunoSEQ Assay, a bias-controlled multiplex PCR, was used to amplify TCRbeta CDR3 regions from genomic DNA. Under the source paper's analysis protocol: Nucleated cell counts per sample were estimated from amplification of reference gene primers within the assay. To quantify the absolute abundance of each unique TCRbeta CDR3 rearrangement, sequence reads were collapsed and filtered. Productive Simpson clonality was computed per sample as the square root of Simpson's diversity index over productive rearrangements. This immuneACCESS table, as held by TCRdb, lists in-frame sequences with V and J called but not all clones. Of the missing ones, under half trace to an unresolved V gene in checked studies; the others have no known cause. V and J calls and clone size come straight from that table; D and trimming were deduced from the DNA. The sample table lists over 100,000 clones, about 72% of them with a count of one. Of the sample, under 2.5% is held by the ten largest clones.

A remark on this clone: The clone's antigen remains unknown. No per-base quality is available; no much larger clone lies one base away.

Collaborating institutions collected whole blood in K2EDTA tubes following their own protocols. For TCRbeta analysis, collaborators shipped samples in one of three forms: frozen whole blood, isolated PBMCs, or DNA extracted from either of those sample types. The CDR3 goes from the cysteine to the phenylalanine over 11 residues. Only CDR3 DNA remains: 33 bases, in frame from the first base. CDR1 LGHNT and CDR2 FRNRAP are derived from the germline V gene. V loses 5 bases, J loses 5 bases, and the germline ends lie 6 bases apart. What the authors observed across the whole study: How much clinical and demographic metadata was included differed by source and by participant, and the metadata was provided uncurated.

The source material was peripheral blood. Recombination linked TRBV12-5 to TRBJ2-5, with the identity of the D gene unclear. This receptor was obtained from a woman aged 70-85 years with acute or convalescent COVID-19. The nucleotide sequence is TGTGCTAGTGGTAAATCGGAGACCCAGTACTTC. The encoded protein is CASGKSETQYF.